This TCR beta chain was sequenced for a study of blood T cell repertoires in COVID-19. Turning to the study itself: Acute and convalescent COVID-19 samples came from the United States, Italy and Spain.

Generated by immunoSEQ multiplex PCR, the TCRdb table keeps only in-frame clones and is missing some. The sample yields approximately 490,000 clones, around nine tenths seen once. Participants were aged 18 to 89 years, lived in roughly 23 US areas, and enrolled virtually. Participants had their cohort set by participant-reported clinical history. Germline trimming cut 0 bases from V and 4 bases from J; bases unmatched to any gene: 4. This CDR3 spans 15 amino acids. Germline V CDR1 and CDR2: SGDLS, YYNGEE. The sample was PBMCs or T cells enriched from blood (not recorded which). V usage is TRBV9 and J usage is TRBJ2-3; 8 bases agree with TRBD2. This receptor was identified in a woman aged 55-75 years who had recovered from COVID-19. The DNA for the CDR3 is TGTGCCAGCAGCGTAGCTAGCGGGTTAGCAGATACGCAGTATTTT. Translating it yields CASSVASGLADTQYF.